These T cell receptor beta chains were read from a single sample in a study of T-cell reconstitution after alpha-beta-depleted transplantation in children. TCRdb processed the PCR reads anew with MiXCR; each CDR3 protein has one entry. The sample has a few hundred thousand distinct CDR3 sequences; approximately 10% are singletons. The specimen was PBMCs from the stem cell graft donor, collected from the stem cell graft. These receptor sequences come from a human donor who donated a stem cell graft to a child with acute lymphoblastic leukemia. The conserved cysteine and the conserved F or W are not part of the CDR3 here. The order of the fields is V gene, J gene, CDR3 protein.

v_gene: TRBV4-2
j_gene: TRBJ1-4
CDR3aa: ASSQGSGDREKLF

v_gene: TRBV5-1
j_gene: TRBJ2-3
CDR3aa: ASSGGLAGVTQY

v_gene: TRBV5-6
j_gene: TRBJ2-7
CDR3aa: ASSFRDRVYEQY

v_gene: TRBV7-9
j_gene: TRBJ2-1
CDR3aa: ASRLKQGSEQF

v_gene: TRBV5-1
j_gene: TRBJ2-7
CDR3aa: ASSRRGTAYEQY

v_gene: TRBV27
j_gene: TRBJ1-3
CDR3aa: ASRGGSGNTIY

v_gene: TRBV12-3/TRBV12-4
j_gene: TRBJ2-1
CDR3aa: ASSLRTNRYNEQF

v_gene: TRBV11-1
j_gene: TRBJ2-1
CDR3aa: ASSLDGREFYNEQF

v_gene: TRBV6-4
j_gene: TRBJ1-2
CDR3aa: ACCLKGQLAGPFYGYT

v_gene: TRBV27
j_gene: TRBJ2-3
CDR3aa: ASSLGTISTDTQY

v_gene: TRBV12-3/TRBV12-4
j_gene: TRBJ2-7
CDR3aa: ASSSSAGSRNEQY